This T cell receptor beta chain was retrieved from a study of CD8+ T cells in alopecia areata. This CDR3 is built from 15 residues. Trimming removed 0 bases at V and 3 bases at J, with 10 bases between. The germline gives CDR1 MNHNY, CDR2 SVGAGI (reference sequence). The sample's treatment: oral pan-JAK inhibitor, 5-10 mg twice daily. As the sequencing template, cDNA was produced by extracting RNA and reverse transcribing it. Only in-frame clones appear in the TCRdb table, and some are missing; sequencing was by immunoSEQ multiplex PCR. This sample has roughly 120,000 clones; roughly 58% occur once, and the top ten carry approximately 31%.

This receptor was obtained from a human donor with alopecia areata. The chain uses TRBV6-6 and TRBJ2-3; maybe TRBD1 (6 bases). Sequencing used CD8+ T cells sorted from blood, obtained at week 4, from a patient treated with tofacitinib. CDR3 amino acids: CASSYSMRGTDTQYF. CDR3 coding DNA: TGTGCCAGCAGTTACTCGATGAGGGGGACAGATACGCAGTATTTT.